Listed below are T cell receptor beta chains from one sample, sequenced in a study of shared clonotypes between healthy human individuals. Sequencing used immunoSEQ multiplex PCR; TCRdb keeps in-frame clones, though not all of them. The sample consists of 75,000 to 100,000 clones, around half of them appearing once. Sequencing was carried out using PBMCs. These receptors all stem from a woman aged 40 to 55 in good health. Some clones in this sample may be carry-over from other donors' samples. The CDR3 runs from the conserved cysteine through the conserved F or W.

j_gene	v_gene	CDR3aa
TRBJ2-7	TRBV25-1	CASRAGGREQYF
TRBJ2-5	TRBV7-9	CASSRGGETQYF
TRBJ2-3	TRBV9	CASSVGAGGPTDTQYF
TRBJ1-2	TRBV4-3	CASSQDTSGEWSDGYTF
TRBJ1-2	TRBV28	CASIQGRQVYGYTF
.	TRBV30	CAWSPGLARETQYF
TRBJ2-5	TRBV7-3	CASSLRGQGAWETQYF
TRBJ2-1	TRBV29-1	CSVEDRVDEQFF
TRBJ2-7	TRBV7-6	CASSLTSGGNYEQYF
TRBJ2-1	TRBV7-2	CASSSRDGYNEQFF
TRBJ2-5	TRBV25-1	CASSESRGGQETQYF
TRBJ2-1	TRBV4-3	CASSPQGNEQFF
TRBJ2-7	TRBV1	CTSSHPIAEQYF
TRBJ2-6	TRBV29-1	CSVARDTDSGANVLTF
TRBJ2-1	TRBV9	CASSPRDWASYNEQFF
TRBJ1-1	TRBV25-1	CASIWDTEAFF
TRBJ2-3	TRBV27	CASRWSYQNTDTQYF
TRBJ2-5	TRBV7-2	CASSLRTLQETQYF
TRBJ2-1	TRBV18	CASSPPGGSVNEQFF
TRBJ2-1	TRBV11-2	CASSLSVRSSYNEQFF
TRBJ2-7	TRBV28	CASSSPGRSIYEQYF
TRBJ2-1	TRBV6-6	CASYGTSAHNEQFF
TRBJ2-2	TRBV6-1	CASRAGPNTGELFF
TRBJ2-3	TRBV30	CAWSGPRADTQYF
TRBJ2-1	TRBV7-2	CASSQPRGGSPRNEQFF
TRBJ1-1	TRBV13	CASSLGRGKNTEAFF
TRBJ2-3	TRBV29-1	CSVEVPSGTSTDTQYF
TRBJ1-5	TRBV19	CASSSQGDQPQHF
TRBJ1-1	TRBV7-8	CASSFTGRMGEAFF
TRBJ2-2	TRBV11-2	CASGPRDWNTGELFF
TRBJ2-5	TRBV29-1	CSVERLAQETQYF
TRBJ1-1	TRBV29-1	CSVAGEWRRTEAFF
TRBJ2-1	TRBV4-1	CASSQVLAASYNEQFF
TRBJ2-7	TRBV5-4	CASSGTSVYEQYF
TRBJ2-7	TRBV5-4	CASSGSGGANYDEQYF
TRBJ1-2	TRBV28	CASSLVPQGQDYGYTF
TRBJ1-5	TRBV18	CASSPRGADSNQPQHF
TRBJ2-5	TRBV29-1	CSVWTSRRPRQETQYF
TRBJ2-3	TRBV27	CANSRGLGTDTQYF
TRBJ1-2	TRBV6-5	CASTLRRTANYGYTF
TRBJ1-5	TRBV28	CASSLRGIGLSNQPQHF
TRBJ2-1	TRBV7-2	CASSLALTRNEQFF
TRBJ1-1	TRBV5-1	CACSLAAGRQNTEAFF
TRBJ2-1	TRBV5-1	CASSPATGTLTGNEQFF
TRBJ2-7	TRBV7-8	CASSPGRGGGSYEQYF
TRBJ2-7	TRBV5-4	CASSRSSLEQYF
TRBJ1-2	TRBV10-3	CAISDYDRGYGYTF
TRBJ2-3	TRBV7-8	CASSLVSASTDTQYF
TRBJ2-7	TRBV15	CATSRPPRQGIPYEQYF
TRBJ2-7	TRBV2	CASTGQQPPYEQYF
TRBJ2-3	TRBV6-6	CASSYRLDTQYF
TRBJ2-7	TRBV5-1	CASSAGVEQYF
TRBJ2-5	TRBV30	CARGSGAGQETQYF
TRBJ2-6	TRBV29-1	CSVKGGPGANVLTF
TRBJ2-3	TRBV5-5	CASKSISADTQYF